This T cell receptor beta chain was observed in a study of cytomegalovirus exposure and HLA in healthy donors. Only in-frame clones appear in the TCRdb table, and some are missing; sequencing was by immunoSEQ multiplex PCR. Here the sample spans some 140,000 clones, around 83% being singletons. The CDR3 has 15 residues. Per germline, CDR1 MNHNS and CDR2 SASEGT. V shed 1 base and J shed 7 bases, with 15 bases lying between them. The TCR sequence derives from a human donor in good health. Sequenced material: PBMCs. J is TRBJ2-3 and V is TRBV6-1; perhaps TRBD1 as D (6 bases). This CDR3 is CASSEVAGDVNTQYF. The CDR3 nucleotides read TGTGCCAGCAGTGAAGTTGCAGGGGACGTAAATACGCAGTATTTT.